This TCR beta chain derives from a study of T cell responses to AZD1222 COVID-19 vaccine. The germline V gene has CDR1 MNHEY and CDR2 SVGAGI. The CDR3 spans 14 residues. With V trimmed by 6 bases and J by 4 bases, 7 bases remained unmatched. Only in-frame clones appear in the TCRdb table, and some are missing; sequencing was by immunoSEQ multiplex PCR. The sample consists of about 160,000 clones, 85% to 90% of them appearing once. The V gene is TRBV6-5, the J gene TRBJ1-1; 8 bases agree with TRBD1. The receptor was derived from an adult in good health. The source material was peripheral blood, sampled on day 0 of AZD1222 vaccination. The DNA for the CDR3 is TGTGCCAGCAGCCCCAGACAGGGGCGCACTGAAGCTTTCTTT. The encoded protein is CASSPRQGRTEAFF.